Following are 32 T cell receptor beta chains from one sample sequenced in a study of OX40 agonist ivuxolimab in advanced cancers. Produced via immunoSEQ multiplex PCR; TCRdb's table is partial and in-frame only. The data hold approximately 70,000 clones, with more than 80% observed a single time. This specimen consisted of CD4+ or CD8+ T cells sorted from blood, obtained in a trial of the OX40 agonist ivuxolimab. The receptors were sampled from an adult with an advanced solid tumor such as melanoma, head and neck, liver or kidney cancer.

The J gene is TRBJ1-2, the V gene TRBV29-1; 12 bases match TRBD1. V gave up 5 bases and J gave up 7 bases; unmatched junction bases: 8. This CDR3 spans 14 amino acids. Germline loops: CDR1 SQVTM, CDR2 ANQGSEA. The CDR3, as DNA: TGCAGCGTTAGCCGGGACAGGGGGCCCGGTGGCTACACCTTC. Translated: CSVSRDRGPGGYTF.

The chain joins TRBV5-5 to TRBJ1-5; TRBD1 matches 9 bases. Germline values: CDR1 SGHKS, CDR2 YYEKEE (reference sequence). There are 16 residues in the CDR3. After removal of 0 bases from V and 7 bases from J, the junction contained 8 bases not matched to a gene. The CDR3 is CASSLGTGGTSQPQHF. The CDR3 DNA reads TGTGCCAGCAGCTTGGGAACAGGGGGCACTTCACAGCCCCAGCATTTT.

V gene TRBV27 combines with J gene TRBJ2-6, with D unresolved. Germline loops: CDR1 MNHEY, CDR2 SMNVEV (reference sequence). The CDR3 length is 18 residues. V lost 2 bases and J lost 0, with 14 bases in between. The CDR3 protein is CASSLIGELRSGANVLTF. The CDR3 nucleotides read TGTGCCAGCAGTTTAATCGGAGAACTTCGCTCTGGGGCCAACGTCCTGACTTTC. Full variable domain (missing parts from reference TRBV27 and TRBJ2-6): EAQVTQNPRYLITVTGKKLTVTCSQNMNHEYMSWYRQDPGLGLRQIYYSMNVEVTDKGDVPEGYKVSRKEKRNFPLILESPSPNQTSLYFCASSLIGELRSGANVLTFGAGSRLTVL.

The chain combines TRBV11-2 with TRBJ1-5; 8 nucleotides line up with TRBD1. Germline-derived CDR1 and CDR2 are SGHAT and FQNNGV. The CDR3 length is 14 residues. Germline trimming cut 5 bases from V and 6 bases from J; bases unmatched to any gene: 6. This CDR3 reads CASSPGQGFQPQHF. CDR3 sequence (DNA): TGTGCCAGCAGCCCCGGACAGGGATTTCAGCCCCAGCATTTT.

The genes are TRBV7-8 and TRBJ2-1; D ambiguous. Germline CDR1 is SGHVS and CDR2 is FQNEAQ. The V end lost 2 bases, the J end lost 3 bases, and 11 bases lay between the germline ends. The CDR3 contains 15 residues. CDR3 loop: CASSLRFGFYNEQFF. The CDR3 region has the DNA TGTGCCAGCAGCTTAAGGTTCGGATTCTACAATGAGCAGTTCTTC.

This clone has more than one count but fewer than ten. The CDR3 spells CASSWSGSTYNEQFF. The CDR3 DNA sequence: TGTGCCAGCAGCTGGAGCGGGAGCACCTACAATGAGCAGTTCTTC. This chain uses TRBV11-3 with TRBJ2-1, with TRBD2 matching over 8 bases. The CDR3 covers 15 residues. Germline CDR1 is SGHNT and CDR2 is YENEEA. The ends lost 4 bases at V and 2 bases at J; junction bases unmatched: 4.

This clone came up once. The CDR3 loop is CASSLPLDSGIETQYF. DNA for the CDR3: TGTGCCAGCAGTTTACCCCTAGATAGCGGGATTGAGACCCAGTACTTC. The chain recombines TRBV28 with TRBJ2-5; TRBD2 matches 8 bases. This CDR3 region has 16 residues. V lost 2 bases, J lost 5 bases, and 10 bases stayed unmatched. Per germline, CDR1 MDHEN and CDR2 SYDVKM.

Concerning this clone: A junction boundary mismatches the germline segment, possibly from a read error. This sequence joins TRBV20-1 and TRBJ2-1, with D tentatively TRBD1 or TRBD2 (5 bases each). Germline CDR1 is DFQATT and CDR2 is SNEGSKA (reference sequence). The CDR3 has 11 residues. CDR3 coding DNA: TGCAGTGCTAGCCCGGTGGCTAGAGGGGTCTTC. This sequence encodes CSASPVARGVF.

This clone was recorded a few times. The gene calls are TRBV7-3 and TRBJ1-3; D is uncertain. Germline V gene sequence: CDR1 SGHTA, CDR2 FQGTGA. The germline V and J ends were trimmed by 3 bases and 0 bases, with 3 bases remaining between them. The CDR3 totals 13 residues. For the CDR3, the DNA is TGTGCCAGCAGCTTGAGCTCTGGAAACACCATATATTTT. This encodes CASSLSSGNTIYF.

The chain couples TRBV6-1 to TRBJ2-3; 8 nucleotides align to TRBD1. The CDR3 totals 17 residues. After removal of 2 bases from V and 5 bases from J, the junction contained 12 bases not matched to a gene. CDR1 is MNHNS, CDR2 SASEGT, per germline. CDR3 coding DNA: TGTGCCAGCAGTGAATTGCCGACAGGGGTCGGAAAAGATACGCAGTATTTT. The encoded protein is CASSELPTGVGKDTQYF.

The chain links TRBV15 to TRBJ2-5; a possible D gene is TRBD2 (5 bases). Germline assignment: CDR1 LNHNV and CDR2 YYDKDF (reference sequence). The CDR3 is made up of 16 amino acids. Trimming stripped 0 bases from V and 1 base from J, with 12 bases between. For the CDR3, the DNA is TGTGCCACCAGCAGAGATAAGGGAGCGATCCAAGAGACCCAGTACTTC. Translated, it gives CATSRDKGAIQETQYF.

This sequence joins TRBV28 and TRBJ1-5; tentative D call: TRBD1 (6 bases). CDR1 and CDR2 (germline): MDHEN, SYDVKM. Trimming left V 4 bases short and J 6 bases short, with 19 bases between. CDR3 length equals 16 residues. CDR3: CASSSSGGLGGQPQHF. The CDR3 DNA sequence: TGTGCCAGCAGTTCCTCCGGGGGTTTAGGGGGTCAGCCCCAGCATTTT.

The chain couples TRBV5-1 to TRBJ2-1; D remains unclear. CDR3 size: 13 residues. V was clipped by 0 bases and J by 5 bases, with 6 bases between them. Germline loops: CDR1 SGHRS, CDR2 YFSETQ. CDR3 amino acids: CASSLGPHNEQFF. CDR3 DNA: TGCGCCAGCAGCTTGGGGCCGCACAATGAGCAGTTCTTC.

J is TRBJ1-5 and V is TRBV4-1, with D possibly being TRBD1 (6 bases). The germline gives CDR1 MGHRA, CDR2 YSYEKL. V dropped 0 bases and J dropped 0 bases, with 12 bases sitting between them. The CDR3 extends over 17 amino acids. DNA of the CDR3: TGCGCCAGCAGCCAAGATAGGGGGAGGTATAGCAATCAGCCCCAGCATTTT. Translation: CASSQDRGRYSNQPQHF.

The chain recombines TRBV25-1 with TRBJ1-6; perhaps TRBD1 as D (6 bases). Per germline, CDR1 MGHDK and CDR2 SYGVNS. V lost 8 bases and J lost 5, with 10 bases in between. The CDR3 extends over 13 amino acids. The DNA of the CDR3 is TGTGCCAGCCGCCGACAGGATAATTCACCCCTCCACTTT. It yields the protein CASRRQDNSPLHF.

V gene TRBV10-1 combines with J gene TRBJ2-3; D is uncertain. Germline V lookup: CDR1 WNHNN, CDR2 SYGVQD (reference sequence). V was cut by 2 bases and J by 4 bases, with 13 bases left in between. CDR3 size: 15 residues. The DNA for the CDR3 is TGCGCCAGCAGTGAGCGTTTTCTGACGGCAGATACGCAGTATTTT. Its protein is CASSERFLTADTQYF.

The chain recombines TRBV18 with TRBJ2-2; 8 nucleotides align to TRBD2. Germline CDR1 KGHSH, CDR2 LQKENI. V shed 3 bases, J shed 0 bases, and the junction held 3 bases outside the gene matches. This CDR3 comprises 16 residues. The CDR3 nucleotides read TGTGCCAGCTCACCGCGGACTAGCACGAACACCGGGGAGCTGTTTTTT. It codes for CASSPRTSTNTGELFF.

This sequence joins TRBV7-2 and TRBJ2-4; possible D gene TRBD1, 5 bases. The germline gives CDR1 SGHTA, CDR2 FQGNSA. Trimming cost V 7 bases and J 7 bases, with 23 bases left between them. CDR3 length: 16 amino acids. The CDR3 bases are TGTGCCAGCACCTTTAGCTCGCAAATAGACAGTAACATTCAGTACTTC. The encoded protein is CASTFSSQIDSNIQYF. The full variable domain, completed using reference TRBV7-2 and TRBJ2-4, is GAGVSQSPSNKVTEKGKDVELRCDPISGHTALYWYRQSLGQGLEFLIYFQGNSAPDKSGLPSDRFSAERTGGSVSTLTIQRTQQEDSAVYLCASTFSSQIDSNIQYFGAGTRLSVL.

This chain's CDR3 is CASSLARREVVNEQFF. Written as DNA, the CDR3 is TGTGCCAGCAGCTTAGCGCGCCGGGAGGTGGTAAATGAGCAGTTCTTC. J is TRBJ2-1 and V is TRBV7-6; 7 bases match TRBD2. CDR1 SGHVS and CDR2 FNYEAQ come from the germline V gene. This CDR3 is built from 16 residues. Losses at the gene ends were 0 bases for V and 7 bases for J; bases not matched to a gene: 9.

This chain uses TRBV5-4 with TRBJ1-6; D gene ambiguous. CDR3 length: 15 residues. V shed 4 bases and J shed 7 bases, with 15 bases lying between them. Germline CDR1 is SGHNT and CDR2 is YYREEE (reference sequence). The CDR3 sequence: CASSQERVGNSPLHF. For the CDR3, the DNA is TGTGCCAGCAGCCAAGAGAGGGTGGGGAATTCACCCCTCCACTTT.

CDR3 DNA: TGCGCCAGCAGCCCGGGGACTAGCGGGTATACGCAGTATTTT. Translating gives CASSPGTSGYTQYF. The V and J genes are TRBV5-1 and TRBJ2-3; 12 bases are shared with TRBD2. The CDR3 has 14 amino acids. The ends lost 4 bases at V and 7 bases at J; junction bases unmatched: 4. CDR1 SGHRS and CDR2 YFSETQ come from the germline V gene.

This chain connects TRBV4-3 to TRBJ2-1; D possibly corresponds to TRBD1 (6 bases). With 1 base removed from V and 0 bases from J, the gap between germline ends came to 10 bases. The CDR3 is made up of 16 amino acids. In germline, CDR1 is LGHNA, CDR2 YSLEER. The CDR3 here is CASSQVRTVSYNEQFF. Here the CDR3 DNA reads TGCGCCAGCAGCCAAGTGAGGACAGTCTCCTACAATGAGCAGTTCTTC.

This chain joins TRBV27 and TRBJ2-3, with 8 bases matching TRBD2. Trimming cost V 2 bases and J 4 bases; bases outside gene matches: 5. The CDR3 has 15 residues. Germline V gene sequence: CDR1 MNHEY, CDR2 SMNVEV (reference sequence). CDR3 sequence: CASSLQAGVADTQYF. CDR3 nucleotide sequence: TGTGCCAGCAGTTTACAAGCGGGAGTAGCAGATACGCAGTATTTT.

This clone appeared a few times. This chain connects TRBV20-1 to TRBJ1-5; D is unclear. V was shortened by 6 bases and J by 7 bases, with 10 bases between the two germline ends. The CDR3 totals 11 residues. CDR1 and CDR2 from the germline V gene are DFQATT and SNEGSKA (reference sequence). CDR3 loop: CSAAGEQPQHF. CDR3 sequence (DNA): TGCAGTGCAGCCGGGGAGCAGCCCCAGCATTTT.

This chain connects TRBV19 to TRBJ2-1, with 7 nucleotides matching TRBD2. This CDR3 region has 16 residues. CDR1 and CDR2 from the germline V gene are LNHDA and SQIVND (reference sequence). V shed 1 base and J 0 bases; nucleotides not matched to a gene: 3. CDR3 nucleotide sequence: TGTGCCAGTAGTATAGGAGCGGGGACCTCCTACAATGAGCAGTTCTTC. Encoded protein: CASSIGAGTSYNEQFF. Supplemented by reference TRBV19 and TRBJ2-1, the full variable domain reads DGGITQSPKYLFRKEGQNVTLSCEQNLNHDAMYWYRQDPGQGLRLIYYSQIVNDFQKGDIAEGYSVSREKKESFPLTVTSAQKNPTAFYLCASSIGAGTSYNEQFFGPGTRLTVL.

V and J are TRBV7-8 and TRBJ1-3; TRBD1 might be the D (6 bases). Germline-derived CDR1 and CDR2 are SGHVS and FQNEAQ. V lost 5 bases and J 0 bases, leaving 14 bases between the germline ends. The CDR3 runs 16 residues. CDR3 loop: CASSPRGGASGNTIYF. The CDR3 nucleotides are TGTGCCAGCAGCCCGCGAGGGGGGGCCTCTGGAAACACCATATATTTT. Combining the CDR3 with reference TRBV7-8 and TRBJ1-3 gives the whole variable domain GAGVSQSPRYKVAKRGQDVALRCDPISGHVSLFWYQQALGQGPEFLTYFQNEAQLDKSGLPSDRFFAERPEGSVSTLKIQRTQQEDSAVYLCASSPRGGASGNTIYFGEGSWLTVV.

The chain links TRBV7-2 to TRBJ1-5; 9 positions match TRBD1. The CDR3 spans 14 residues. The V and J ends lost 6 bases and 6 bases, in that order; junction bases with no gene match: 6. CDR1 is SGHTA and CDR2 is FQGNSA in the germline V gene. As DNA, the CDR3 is TGTGCCAGCAGTCGACAGGGGGTAGGTCAGCCCCAGCATTTT. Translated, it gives CASSRQGVGQPQHF. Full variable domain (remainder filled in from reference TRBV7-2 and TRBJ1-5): GAGVSQSPSNKVTEKGKDVELRCDPISGHTALYWYRQSLGQGLEFLIYFQGNSAPDKSGLPSDRFSAERTGGSVSTLTIQRTQQEDSAVYLCASSRQGVGQPQHFGDGTRLSIL.

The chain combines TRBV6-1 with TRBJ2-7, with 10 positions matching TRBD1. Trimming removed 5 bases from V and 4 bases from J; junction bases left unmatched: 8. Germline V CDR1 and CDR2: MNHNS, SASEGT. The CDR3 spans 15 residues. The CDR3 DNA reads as TGTGCCAGCAGTCCCCGGGACAGGGGTTTTTACGAGCAGTACTTC. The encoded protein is CASSPRDRGFYEQYF.

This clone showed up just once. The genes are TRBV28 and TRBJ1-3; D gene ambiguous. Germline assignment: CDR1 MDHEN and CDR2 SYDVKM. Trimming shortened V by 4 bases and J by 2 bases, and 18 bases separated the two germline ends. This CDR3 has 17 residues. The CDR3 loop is CASSSFLEGNPGNTIYF. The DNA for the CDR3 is TGTGCCAGCAGTTCCTTCTTAGAGGGCAACCCTGGAAACACCATATATTTT. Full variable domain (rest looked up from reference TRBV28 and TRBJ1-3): DVKVTQSSRYLVKRTGEKVFLECVQDMDHENMFWYRQDPGLGLRLIYFSYDVKMKEKGDIPEGYSVSREKKERFSLILESASTNQTSMYLCASSSFLEGNPGNTIYFGEGSWLTVV.

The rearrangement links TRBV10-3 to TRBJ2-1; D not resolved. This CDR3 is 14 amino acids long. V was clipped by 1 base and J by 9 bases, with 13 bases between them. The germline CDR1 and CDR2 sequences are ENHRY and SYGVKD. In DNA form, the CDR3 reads TGTGCCATCAGTGAGTTATCCAAAACTATTGAGCAGTTCTTC. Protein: CAISELSKTIEQFF.

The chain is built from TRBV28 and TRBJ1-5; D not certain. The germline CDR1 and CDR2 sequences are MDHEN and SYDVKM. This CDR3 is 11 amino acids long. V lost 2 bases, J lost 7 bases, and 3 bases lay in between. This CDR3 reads CASSLEQPQHF. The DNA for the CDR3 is TGTGCCAGCAGTTTAGAGCAGCCCCAGCATTTT.

The DNA of the CDR3 is TGTGCCAGCAGTAATAGCGGGAGCAACACCGGGGAGCTGTTTTTT. It encodes CASSNSGSNTGELFF. This chain connects TRBV6-4 to TRBJ2-2; the match to TRBD2 covers 9 bases. CDR3 length equals 15 residues. V was pared by 5 bases and J by 2 bases, with 3 bases of the junction left unmatched. Germline CDR1 and CDR2: MRHNA and SNTAGT.